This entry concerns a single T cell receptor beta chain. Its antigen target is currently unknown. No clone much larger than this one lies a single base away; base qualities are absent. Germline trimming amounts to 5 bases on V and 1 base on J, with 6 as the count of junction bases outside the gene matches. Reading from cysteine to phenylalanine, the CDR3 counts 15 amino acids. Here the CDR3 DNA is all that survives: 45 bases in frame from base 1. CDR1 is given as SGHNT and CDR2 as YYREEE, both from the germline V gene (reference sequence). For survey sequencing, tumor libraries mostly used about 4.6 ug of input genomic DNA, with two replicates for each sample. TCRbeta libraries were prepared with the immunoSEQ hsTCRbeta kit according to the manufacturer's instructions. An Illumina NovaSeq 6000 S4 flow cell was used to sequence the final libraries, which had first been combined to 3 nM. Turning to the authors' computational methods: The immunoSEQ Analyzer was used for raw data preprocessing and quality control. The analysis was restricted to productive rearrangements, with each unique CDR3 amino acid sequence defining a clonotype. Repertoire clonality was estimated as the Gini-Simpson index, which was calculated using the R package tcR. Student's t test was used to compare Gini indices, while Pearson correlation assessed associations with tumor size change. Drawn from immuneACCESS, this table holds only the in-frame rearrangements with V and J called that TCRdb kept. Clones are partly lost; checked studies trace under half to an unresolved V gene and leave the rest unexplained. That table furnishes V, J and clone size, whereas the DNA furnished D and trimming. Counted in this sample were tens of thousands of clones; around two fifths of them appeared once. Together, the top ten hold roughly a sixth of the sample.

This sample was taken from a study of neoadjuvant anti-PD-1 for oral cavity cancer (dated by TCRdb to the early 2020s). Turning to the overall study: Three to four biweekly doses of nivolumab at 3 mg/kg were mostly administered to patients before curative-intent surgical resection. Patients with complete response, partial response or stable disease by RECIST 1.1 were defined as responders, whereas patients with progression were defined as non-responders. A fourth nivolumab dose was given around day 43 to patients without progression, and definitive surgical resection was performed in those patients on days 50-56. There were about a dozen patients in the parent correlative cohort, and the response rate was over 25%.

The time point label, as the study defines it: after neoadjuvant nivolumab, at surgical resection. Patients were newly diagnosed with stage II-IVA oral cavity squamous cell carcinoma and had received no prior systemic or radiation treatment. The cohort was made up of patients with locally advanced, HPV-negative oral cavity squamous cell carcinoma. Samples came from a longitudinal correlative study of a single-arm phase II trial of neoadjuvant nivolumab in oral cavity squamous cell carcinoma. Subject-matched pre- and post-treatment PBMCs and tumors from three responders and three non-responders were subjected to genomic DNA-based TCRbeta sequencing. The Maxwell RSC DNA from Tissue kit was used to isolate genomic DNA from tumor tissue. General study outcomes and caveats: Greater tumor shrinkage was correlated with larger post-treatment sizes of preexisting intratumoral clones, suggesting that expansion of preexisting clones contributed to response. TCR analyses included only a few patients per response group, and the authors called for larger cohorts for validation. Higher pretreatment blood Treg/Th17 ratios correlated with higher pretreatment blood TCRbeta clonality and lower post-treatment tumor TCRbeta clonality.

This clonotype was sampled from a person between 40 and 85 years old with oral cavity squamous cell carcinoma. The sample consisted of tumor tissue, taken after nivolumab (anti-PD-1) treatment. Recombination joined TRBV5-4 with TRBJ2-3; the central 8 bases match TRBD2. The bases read TGTGCCAGCAGTTTAGCGGGGAAAGGCACAGATACGCAGTATTTT. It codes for CASSLAGKGTDTQYF.